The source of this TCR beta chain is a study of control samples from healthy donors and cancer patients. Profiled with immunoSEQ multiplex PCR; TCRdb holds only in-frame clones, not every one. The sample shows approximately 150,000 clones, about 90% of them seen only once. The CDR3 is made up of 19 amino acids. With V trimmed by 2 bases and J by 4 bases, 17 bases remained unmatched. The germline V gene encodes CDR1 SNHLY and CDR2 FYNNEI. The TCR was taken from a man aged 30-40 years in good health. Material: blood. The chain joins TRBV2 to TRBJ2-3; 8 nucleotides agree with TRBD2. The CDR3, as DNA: TGTGCCAGCAGTGAAATGTGGGGGCGCACGGCGGGGGGCCCAGATACGCAGTATTTT. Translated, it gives CASSEMWGRTAGGPDTQYF.